This T cell receptor (beta chain) is from a study of Ad26.COV2.S vaccination and SARS-CoV-2 variants. Study observations and caveats: Placebo recipients showed lower spike-specific TCR breadth than vaccinees. Participants given vaccine showed non-spike TCR breadth similar to that of placebo recipients.

The CDR3 has 11 residues. CDR1 GTSNPN and CDR2 SVGIG come from the germline V gene (reference sequence). Trimming removed 5 bases from V and 8 bases from J, with 9 bases in between. The treatment: roughly 19 received Ad26.COV2.S at low or high dose, single or two shots; 5 received placebo; per-sample allocation not given. Samples were taken on day 63 after the first vaccine or placebo injection. Built on an Ad26 vector, the vaccine expressed Wuhan-strain SARS-CoV-2 spike. Produced via immunoSEQ multiplex PCR; TCRdb's table is partial and in-frame only. Of hundreds of thousands of clones in the sample, more than 80% were seen once. A note on this clone: What it recognizes is unknown.

The clonotype was recovered from a person between 18 and 65 years old who received the Ad26.COV2.S COVID-19 vaccine or a placebo. Sequenced here: peripheral blood, sampled in a trial of Ad26.COV2.S vaccine versus placebo. The gene calls are TRBV30 and TRBJ1-4; no clear D gene. This chain's CDR3 is CAWGSGEKLFF. CDR3 bases: TGTGCCTGGGGCTCAGGAGAAAAACTGTTTTTT.